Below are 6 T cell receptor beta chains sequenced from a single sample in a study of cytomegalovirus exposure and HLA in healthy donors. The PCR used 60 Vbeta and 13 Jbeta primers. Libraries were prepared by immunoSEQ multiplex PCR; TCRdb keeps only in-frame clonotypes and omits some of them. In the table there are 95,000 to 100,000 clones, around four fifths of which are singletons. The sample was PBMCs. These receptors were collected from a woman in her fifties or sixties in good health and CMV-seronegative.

In nucleotides, the CDR3 is TGTGCCAGCAGCTCAACTAGCGTAGGTCCCTACGAGCAGTACTTC. Translating gives CASSSTSVGPYEQYF. The chain has TRBV7-2 and TRBJ2-7; TRBD2 aligns across 7 bases. This CDR3 is 15 amino acids long. With 4 bases clipped from V and 2 bases from J, the junction kept 8 bases outside the gene matches. The germline V gene has CDR1 SGHTA and CDR2 FQGNSA. The full variable domain, with the rest looked up from reference TRBV7-2 and TRBJ2-7, is GAGVSQSPSNKVTEKGKDVELRCDPISGHTALYWYRQSLGQGLEFLIYFQGNSAPDKSGLPSDRFSAERTGGSVSTLTIQRTQQEDSAVYLCASSSTSVGPYEQYFGPGTRLTVT.

CDR3 sequence reads: CASSEEAMNTEAFF. In DNA, the CDR3 is TGTGCCAGCAGTGAGGAGGCCATGAACACTGAAGCTTTCTTT. The chain employs TRBV25-1 and TRBJ1-1; D is uncertain. The germline gives CDR1 MGHDK, CDR2 SYGVNS. V dropped 3 bases and J dropped 0 bases, with 8 bases sitting between them. The CDR3 loop spans 14 amino acids.

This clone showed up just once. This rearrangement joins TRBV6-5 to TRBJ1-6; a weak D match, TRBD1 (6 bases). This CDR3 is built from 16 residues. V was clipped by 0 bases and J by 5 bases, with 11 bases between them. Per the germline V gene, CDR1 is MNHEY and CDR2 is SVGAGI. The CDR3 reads CASSYSRTANNSPLHF. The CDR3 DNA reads TGTGCCAGCAGTTACTCCCGGACAGCCAATAATTCACCCCTCCACTTT.

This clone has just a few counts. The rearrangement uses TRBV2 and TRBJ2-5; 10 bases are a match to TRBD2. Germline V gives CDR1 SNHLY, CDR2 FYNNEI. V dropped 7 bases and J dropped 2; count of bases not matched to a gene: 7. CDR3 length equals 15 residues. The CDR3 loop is CASTTSGTRQETQYF. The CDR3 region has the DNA TGTGCCAGCACCACTAGCGGGACACGGCAAGAGACCCAGTACTTC.

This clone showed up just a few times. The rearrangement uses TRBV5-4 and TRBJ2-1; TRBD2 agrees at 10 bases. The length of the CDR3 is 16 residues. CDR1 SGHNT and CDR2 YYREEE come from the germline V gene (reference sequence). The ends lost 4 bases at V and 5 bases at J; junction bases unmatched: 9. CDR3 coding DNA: TGTGCCAGCAGCCCCCCCCTAGCGGGAGTCGACAATGAGCAGTTCTTC. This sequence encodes CASSPPLAGVDNEQFF.

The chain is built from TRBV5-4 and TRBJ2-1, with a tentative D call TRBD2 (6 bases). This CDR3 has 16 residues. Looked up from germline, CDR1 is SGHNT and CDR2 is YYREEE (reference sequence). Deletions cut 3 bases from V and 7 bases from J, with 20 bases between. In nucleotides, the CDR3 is TGTGCCAGCAGCTCTTTTTTAGCGGAAGGCGGGAATGAGCAGTTCTTC. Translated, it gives CASSSFLAEGGNEQFF.